This record covers a single T cell receptor beta chain. There is no known antigen for this receptor. The junction shows a germline mismatch at one end, possibly a read error. TCRbeta CDR3 regions were amplified from genomic DNA by means of the immunoSEQ Assay, a bias-controlled multiplex PCR. Regarding the original processing steps: Nucleated cell counts per sample were estimated from amplification of reference gene primers within the assay. To quantify the absolute abundance of each unique TCRbeta CDR3 rearrangement, sequence reads were collapsed and filtered. Productive Simpson clonality was computed per sample as the square root of Simpson's diversity index over productive rearrangements. What TCRdb holds here is the immuneACCESS table cut down to in-frame rearrangements. Part of the clones is not present; checked against another copy, under half of the missing clones reflect an unresolved V gene, and the others are unexplained. V, J and clone size are taken as reported in that table, and D and trimming were inferred from the DNA itself. This sample is represented by 100,000 or so clones; 80% to 95% of them were singletons. The ten largest clones take up 5% to 7% of the sample.

The collaborating institutions used their own protocols to collect whole blood in K2EDTA tubes. Collaborator samples were shipped for TCRbeta analysis as frozen whole blood, isolated PBMCs, or DNA extracted from either sample type. The CDR3 measures 15 amino acids from cysteine to phenylalanine. Kept here is only the CDR3 DNA, which spans 45 bases and is read in frame from base 1. The germline V gene sets CDR1 to SGHRS and CDR2 to YFSETQ. The sample originates from a study of blood T cell repertoires in COVID-19 (dated by TCRdb to 2018 to 2021). Study-level background: The collaborator samples originated in the United States, Italy and Spain and spanned the acute and convalescent phases of COVID-19. The samples were drawn from the first 160 participants of the ongoing ImmuneRACE study and from over 950 subjects provided by 6 global collaborators. The prospective study material was composed of cDNA or gDNA derived from T cells, B-cell-depleted T cells, or PBMCs. Sample metadata almost always included a de-identified subject ID, COVID-19 status, age in years and sex. Where HLA class I and class II types were available, the types were taken from metadata supplied by the sample provider, not from assay-based typing. A freely available public database, intended as a resource for researchers studying the immune response to SARS-CoV-2, is where the repertoires were released. Subjects who had been exposed to COVID-19, were actively infected with it, or had recovered from it provided the deeply sampled blood TCRbeta repertoires that made up the dataset. Points the paper makes about the study in general: The amount of clinical and demographic metadata varied by source and participant and was provided uncurated.

The rearranged chain carries TRBV5-1 and TRBJ2-7, with a tentative D gene TRBD2 over 5 matching bases. Sequencing was carried out using peripheral blood. The clonotype originates from a man in his 70s with acute or convalescent COVID-19. The CDR3 corresponds to CASSLEVLVKEVRHF. The nucleotide sequence is given as TGCGCCAGCAGCTTGGAGGTACTAGTAAAGGAGGTCCGTCACTTC. The variable domain in full, with residues beyond the CDR3 obtained from the reference TRBV5-1 and TRBJ2-7 genes, is KAGVTQTPRYLIKTRGQQVTLSCSPISGHRSVSWYQQTPGQGLQFLFEYFSETQRNKGNFPGRFSGRQFSNSRSEMNVSTLELGDSALYLCASSLEVLVKEVRHFGPGTRLTVT.